Only a few counts were recorded for the clone carrying this T cell receptor beta chain. Sequenced by immunoSEQ multiplex PCR; TCRdb stores in-frame clones only, minus some. The sample shows about 73,000 clones, over 65% of them seen only once. This record comes from a study of radiation and T cells in renal cell carcinoma. The germline V gene has CDR1 ENHRY and CDR2 SYGVKD. The CDR3 contains 14 residues. Germline trimming cut 7 bases from V and 1 base from J; bases unmatched to any gene: 5. Time point specified: blood 4 weeks post-SBRT, at nephrectomy. Documented treatment: 15 Gy SBRT to primary tumor, nephrectomy 4 weeks later.

Here the sequenced sample was blood, taken from a patient whose treatment included radiotherapy and nephrectomy. The rearrangement uses TRBV10-3 and TRBJ1-1, with 8 positions matching TRBD1. This TCR was recovered from a woman in her sixties or seventies with renal cell carcinoma. For the CDR3, the DNA is TGTGCCATCAAGCCGGGACAGGCGAACACTGAAGCTTTCTTT. Translated: CAIKPGQANTEAFF.